This T cell receptor beta chain derives from a study of blood T cell repertoires in COVID-19. Overall study: Both acute and convalescent COVID-19 samples were obtained from the United States, Italy and Spain. The cDNA or gDNA used as material had been derived from T cells, B-cell-depleted T cells, or PBMCs.

Either two negative PCRs, clearance, or symptom resolution qualified Cohort 3 donors as recovered. This clone was recorded a few times. CDR1 and CDR2 from the germline V gene are LNHDA and SQIVND (reference sequence). Trimming took off 8 bases at V and 0 bases at J, with 11 bases between the two ends. The CDR3 sequence is 14 residues long. Profiling relied on immunoSEQ multiplex PCR, and the TCRdb table lists in-frame clones only, not all of them. The table lists roughly 380,000 clones, roughly nine tenths of them singletons, with around 3% in the top ten. The sequence came from a woman in her twenties or thirties who had recovered from COVID-19. The genes are TRBV19 and TRBJ1-3; D remains unclear. Source material: PBMCs or T cells enriched from blood (not recorded which). CDR3 DNA: TGTGCCAGTTTACACCTCCACTCTGGAAACACCATATATTTT. Protein product: CASLHLHSGNTIYF.